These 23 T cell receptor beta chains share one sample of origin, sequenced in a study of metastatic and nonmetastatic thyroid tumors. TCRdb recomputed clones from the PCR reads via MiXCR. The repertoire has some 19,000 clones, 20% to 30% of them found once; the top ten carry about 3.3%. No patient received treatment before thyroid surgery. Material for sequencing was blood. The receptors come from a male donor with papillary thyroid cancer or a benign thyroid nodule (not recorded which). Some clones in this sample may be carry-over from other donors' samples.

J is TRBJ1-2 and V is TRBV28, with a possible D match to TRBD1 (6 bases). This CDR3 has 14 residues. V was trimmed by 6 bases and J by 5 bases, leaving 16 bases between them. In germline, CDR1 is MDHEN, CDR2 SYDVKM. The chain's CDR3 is CASSPGGGLYGYTF. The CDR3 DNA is TGTGCCAGCAGCCCTGGGGGGGGGCTATATGGCTACACCTTC.

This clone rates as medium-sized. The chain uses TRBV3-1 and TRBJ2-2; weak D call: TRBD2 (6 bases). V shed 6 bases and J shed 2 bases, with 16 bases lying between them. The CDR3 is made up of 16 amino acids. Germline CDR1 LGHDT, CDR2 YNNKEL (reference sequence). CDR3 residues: CASRLEGRLNTGELFF. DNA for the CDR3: TGTGCCAGCAGACTGGAGGGCAGACTAAACACCGGGGAGCTGTTTTTT.

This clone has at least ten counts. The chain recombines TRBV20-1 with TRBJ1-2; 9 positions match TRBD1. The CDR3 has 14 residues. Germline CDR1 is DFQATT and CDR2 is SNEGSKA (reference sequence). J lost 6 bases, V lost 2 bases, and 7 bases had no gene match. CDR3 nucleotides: TGCAGTGCTAGACCGGGACAGGGAGTGGATGGCTACACCTTC. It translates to CSARPGQGVDGYTF.

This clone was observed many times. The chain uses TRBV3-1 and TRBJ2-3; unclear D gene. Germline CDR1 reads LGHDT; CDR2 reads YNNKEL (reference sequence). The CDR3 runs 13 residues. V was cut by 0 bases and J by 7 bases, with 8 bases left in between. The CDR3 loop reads CASSQDGRHTQYF. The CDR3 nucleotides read TGTGCCAGCAGCCAAGACGGCCGGCATACGCAGTATTTT.

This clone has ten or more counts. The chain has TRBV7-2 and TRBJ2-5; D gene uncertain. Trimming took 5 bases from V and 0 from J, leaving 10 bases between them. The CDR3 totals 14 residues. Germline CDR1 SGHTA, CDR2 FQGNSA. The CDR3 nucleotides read TGTGCCAGCAGCCCGAACCCGTACCAAGAGACCCAGTACTTC. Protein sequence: CASSPNPYQETQYF.

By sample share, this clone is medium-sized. In nucleotides, the CDR3 is TGTGCCAGCAGTCCTCAGTACCCGGAGACCCAGTACTTC. It encodes CASSPQYPETQYF. The rearrangement joins TRBV6-4 to TRBJ2-5; D remains ambiguous. V was clipped by 5 bases and J by 5 bases, with 12 bases between them. Germline V gives CDR1 MRHNA, CDR2 SNTAGT. This CDR3 is built from 13 residues.

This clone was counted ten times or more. The CDR3 region has the DNA TGCGCCAGCAACAGGGGGTACGGAGAGACCCAGTACTTC. Amino acid sequence: CASNRGYGETQYF. The rearrangement joins TRBV10-1 to TRBJ2-5; 8 bases agree with TRBD1. V was clipped by 7 bases and J by 4 bases; unmatched bases: 5. Germline V gene lookup returns CDR1 WNHNN and CDR2 SYGVQD (reference sequence). The CDR3 loop spans 13 amino acids.

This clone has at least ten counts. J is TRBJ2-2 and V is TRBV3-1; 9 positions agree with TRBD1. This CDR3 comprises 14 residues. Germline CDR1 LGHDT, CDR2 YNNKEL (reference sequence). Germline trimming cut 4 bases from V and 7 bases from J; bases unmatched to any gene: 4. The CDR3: CASSRDRVGGELFF. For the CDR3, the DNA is TGTGCCAGCAGCCGGGACAGGGTGGGCGGGGAGCTGTTTTTT.

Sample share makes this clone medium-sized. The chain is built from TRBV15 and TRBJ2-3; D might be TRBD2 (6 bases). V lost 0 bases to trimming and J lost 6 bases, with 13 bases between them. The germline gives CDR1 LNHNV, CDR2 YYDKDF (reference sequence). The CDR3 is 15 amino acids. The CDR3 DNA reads TGTGCCACCAGCAGAGATAGAGCAGGGAGGGATACGCAGTATTTT. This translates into CATSRDRAGRDTQYF. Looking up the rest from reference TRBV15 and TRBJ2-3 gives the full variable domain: DAMVIQNPRYQVTQFGKPVTLSCSQTLNHNVMYWYQQKSSQAPKLLFHYYDKDFNNEADTPDNFQSRRPNTSFCFLDIRSPGLGDTAMYLCATSRDRAGRDTQYFGPGTRLTVL.

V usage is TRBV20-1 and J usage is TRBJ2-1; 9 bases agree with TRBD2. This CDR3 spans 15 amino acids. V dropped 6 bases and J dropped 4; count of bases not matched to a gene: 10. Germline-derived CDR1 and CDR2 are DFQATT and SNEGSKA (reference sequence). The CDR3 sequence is CSASGPLAGYNEQFF. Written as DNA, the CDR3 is TGCAGTGCGTCCGGGCCTCTAGCGGGGTACAATGAGCAGTTCTTC.

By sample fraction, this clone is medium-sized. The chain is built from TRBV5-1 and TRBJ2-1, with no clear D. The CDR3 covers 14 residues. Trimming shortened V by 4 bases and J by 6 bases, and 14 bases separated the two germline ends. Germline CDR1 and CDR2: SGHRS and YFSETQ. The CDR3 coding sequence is TGCGCCAGCAGCGCCCGAGCGCTTGTCAATGAGCAGTTCTTC. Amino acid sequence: CASSARALVNEQFF.

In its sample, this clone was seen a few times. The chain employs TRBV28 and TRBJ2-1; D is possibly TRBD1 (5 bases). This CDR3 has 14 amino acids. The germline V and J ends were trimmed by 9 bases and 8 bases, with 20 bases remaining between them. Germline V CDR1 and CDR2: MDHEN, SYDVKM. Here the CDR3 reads CASLTQLGRDEQFF. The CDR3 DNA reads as TGTGCCAGTCTTACACAGCTGGGCAGGGATGAGCAGTTCTTC.

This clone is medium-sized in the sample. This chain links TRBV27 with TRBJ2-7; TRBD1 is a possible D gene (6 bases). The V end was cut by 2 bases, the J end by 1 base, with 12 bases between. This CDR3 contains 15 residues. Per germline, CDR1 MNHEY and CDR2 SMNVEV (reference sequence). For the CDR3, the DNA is TGTGCCAGCAGTTTAAGGGATAGGGGGTCCTACGAGCAGTACTTC. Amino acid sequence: CASSLRDRGSYEQYF.

CDR3 in DNA: TGTGCCACCAGCCCAGCGGGCCTAGATACGCAGTATTTT. It is translated as CATSPAGLDTQYF. The V call is TRBV24-1, the J call TRBJ2-3, with TRBD2 as a possible D gene (6 bases). Per the germline V gene, CDR1 is KGHDR and CDR2 is SFDVKD. The length of the CDR3 is 13 residues. V was pared by 7 bases and J by 5 bases, with 12 bases between.

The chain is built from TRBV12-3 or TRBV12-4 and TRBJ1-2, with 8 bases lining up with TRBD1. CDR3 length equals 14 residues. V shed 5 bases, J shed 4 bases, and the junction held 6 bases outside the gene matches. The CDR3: CASSGQGEIYGYTF. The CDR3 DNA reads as TGTGCCAGCAGTGGACAGGGTGAGATCTATGGCTACACCTTC.

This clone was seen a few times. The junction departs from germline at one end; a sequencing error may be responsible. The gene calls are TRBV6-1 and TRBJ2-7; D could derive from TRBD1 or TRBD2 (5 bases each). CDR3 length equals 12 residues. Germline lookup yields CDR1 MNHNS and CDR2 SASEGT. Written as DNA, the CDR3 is TGTACCAGCAGCCGGGACCCCGGTGAGCAGTACTTC. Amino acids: CTSSRDPGEQYF.

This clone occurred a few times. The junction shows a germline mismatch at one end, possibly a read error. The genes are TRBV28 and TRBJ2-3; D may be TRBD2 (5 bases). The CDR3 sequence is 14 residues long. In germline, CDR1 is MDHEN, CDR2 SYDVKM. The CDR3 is CASTDGDYADTHYF. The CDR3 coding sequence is TGTGCCAGCACCGACGGGGATTACGCAGATACGCATTATTTT.

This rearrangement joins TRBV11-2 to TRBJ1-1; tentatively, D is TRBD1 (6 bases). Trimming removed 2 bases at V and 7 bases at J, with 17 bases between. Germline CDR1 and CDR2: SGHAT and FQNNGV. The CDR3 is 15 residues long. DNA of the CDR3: TGTGCCAGCAGCTTAAGTGCAGGGGCGCTAAATGAAGCTTTCTTT. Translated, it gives CASSLSAGALNEAFF. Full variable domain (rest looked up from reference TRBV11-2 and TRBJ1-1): EAGVAQSPRYKIIEKRQSVAFWCNPISGHATLYWYQQILGQGPKLLIQFQNNGVVDDSQLPKDRFSAERLKGVDSTLKIQPAKLEDSAVYLCASSLSAGALNEAFFGQGTRLTVV.

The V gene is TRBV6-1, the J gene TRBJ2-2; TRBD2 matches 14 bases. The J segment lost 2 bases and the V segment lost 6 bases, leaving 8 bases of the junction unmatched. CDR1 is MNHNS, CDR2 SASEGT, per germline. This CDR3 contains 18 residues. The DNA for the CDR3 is TGTGCCAGCAGGAGACCGGGACTAGCGGGGGAAAACACCGGGGAGCTGTTTTTT. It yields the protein CASRRPGLAGENTGELFF.

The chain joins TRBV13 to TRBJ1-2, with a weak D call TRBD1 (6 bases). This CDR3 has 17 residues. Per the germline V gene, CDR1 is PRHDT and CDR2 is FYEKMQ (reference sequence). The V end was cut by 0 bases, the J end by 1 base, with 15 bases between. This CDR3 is CASSLGPGAGDNYGYTF. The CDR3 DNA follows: TGTGCCAGCAGCTTAGGGCCTGGGGCAGGGGATAACTATGGCTACACCTTC. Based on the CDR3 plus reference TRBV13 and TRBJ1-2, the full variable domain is AAGVIQSPRHLIKEKRETATLKCYPIPRHDTVYWYQQGPGQDPQFLISFYEKMQSDKGSIPDRFSAQQFSDYHSELNMSSLELGDSALYFCASSLGPGAGDNYGYTFGSGTRLTVV.

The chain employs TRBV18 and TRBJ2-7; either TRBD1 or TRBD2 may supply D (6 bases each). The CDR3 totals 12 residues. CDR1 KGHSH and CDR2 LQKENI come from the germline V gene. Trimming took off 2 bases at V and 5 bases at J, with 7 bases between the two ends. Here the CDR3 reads CASSPRGDEQYF. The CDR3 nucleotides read TGTGCCAGCTCACCAAGGGGGGACGAGCAGTACTTC. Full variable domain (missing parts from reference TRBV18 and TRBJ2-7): NAGVMQNPRHLVRRRGQEARLRCSPMKGHSHVYWYRQLPEEGLKFMVYLQKENIIDESGMPKERFSAEFPKEGPSILRIQQVVRGDSAAYFCASSPRGDEQYFGPGTRLTVT.

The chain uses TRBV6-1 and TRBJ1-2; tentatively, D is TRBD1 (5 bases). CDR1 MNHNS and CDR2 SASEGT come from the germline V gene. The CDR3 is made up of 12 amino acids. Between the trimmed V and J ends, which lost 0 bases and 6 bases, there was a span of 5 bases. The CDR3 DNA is TGTGCCAGCAGTGAAGCGGGGGATGGCTACACCTTC. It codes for CASSEAGDGYTF.

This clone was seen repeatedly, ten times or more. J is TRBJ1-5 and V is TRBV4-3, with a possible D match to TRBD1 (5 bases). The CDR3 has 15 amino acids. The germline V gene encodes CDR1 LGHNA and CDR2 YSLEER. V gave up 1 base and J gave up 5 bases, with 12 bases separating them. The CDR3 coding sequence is TGCGCCAGCAGCCAAGCTCCGGGGGATCATCAGCCCCAGCATTTT. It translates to CASSQAPGDHQPQHF.